One sample yielded the 15 T cell receptor beta chains listed below, sequenced in a study of regulatory T cells in long-lasting Graves disease. Sample time point: persistent/refractory GD, antithyroid drugs over 5 years with positive TRAb. PBMC RNA was the source of the TCR library. According to the study, TCR beta libraries were built with iRepertoire HTBI primers and CDR3-region Arm-PCR. MiXCR, applied by TCRdb to the multiplex PCR reads, yields one record per CDR3 protein. The profile shows about 660,000 distinct CDR3 sequences, 25% to 30% of them singletons. Sequencing used peripheral blood mononuclear cells (PBMCs), obtained when the disease was refractory, from a patient treated with antithyroid drugs. The receptors derive from a female donor with Graves disease.

The chain employs TRBV7-9 and TRBJ1-1; tentative D call: TRBD1 (5 bases). The V gene lost 1 base and the J gene lost 1 base, with 13 bases spanning the gap. Germline V gene data show CDR1 as SEHNR and CDR2 as FQNEAQ (reference sequence). The CDR3 contains 16 residues. The DNA of the CDR3 is TGTGCCAGCAGCTTAGGTCAGGGAATGGCGAACACTGAAGCTTTCTTT. This gives the protein CASSLGQGMANTEAFF.

This chain joins TRBV15 and TRBJ2-2; 9 bases fit TRBD1. This CDR3 is 17 amino acids long. CDR1 and CDR2 from the germline V gene are LNHNV and YYDKDF (reference sequence). Unmatched junction bases numbered 6, after V lost 0 bases and J lost 4 bases. CDR3 bases: TGTGCCACCAGCAGAGAAGACATGACAGGGGGCACCGGGGAGCTGTTTTTT. This sequence encodes CATSREDMTGGTGELFF.

Comments on this clonotype: It may be a read error: a sequence one base away is much more abundant. The chain joins TRBV28 to TRBJ1-4; D is possibly TRBD1 (5 bases). CDR1 and CDR2 from the germline V gene are MDHEN and SYDVKM. This CDR3 has 12 residues. Trimming pared 9 bases from V and 8 bases from J, leaving 13 bases between. The CDR3: CASGAGNEKLFF. The CDR3 bases are TGTGCCAGTGGGGCAGGGAACGAAAAACTGTTTTTT.

This sequence joins TRBV20-1 and TRBJ2-7; D gene ambiguous. The length of the CDR3 is 15 residues. The V gene lost 1 base and the J gene lost 3 bases, with 16 bases spanning the gap. Germline V lookup: CDR1 DFQATT, CDR2 SNEGSKA (reference sequence). CDR3 sequence reads: CSARANYAQIYEQYF. The CDR3 nucleotides are TGCAGTGCTAGAGCTAACTATGCACAGATCTACGAGCAGTACTTC.

The chain has TRBV20-1 and TRBJ1-2; TRBD1 might be the D (6 bases). From germline, CDR1 is DFQATT and CDR2 SNEGSKA (reference sequence). There are 15 residues in the CDR3. V was trimmed by 0 bases and J by 1 base, leaving 12 bases between them. DNA for the CDR3: TGCAGTGCTAGAGAGGGTACAGGGAATAACTATGGCTACACCTTC. Its translation: CSAREGTGNNYGYTF.

This rearrangement joins TRBV15 to TRBJ1-1; 9 bases line up with TRBD1. Germline assignment: CDR1 LNHNV and CDR2 YYDKDF (reference sequence). V lost 3 bases and J lost 2; bases outside the gene matches: 7. The CDR3 loop spans 16 amino acids. The CDR3 DNA sequence: TGTGCCACCAGCAGCTCACAGGGGGCGAGAAACACTGAAGCTTTCTTT. It is translated as CATSSSQGARNTEAFF.

The V gene is TRBV29-1, the J gene TRBJ2-5, with unresolved D. Germline CDR1 and CDR2: SQVTM and ANQGSEA. The CDR3 extends over 11 amino acids. Trimming shortened V by 2 bases and J by 4 bases, and 5 bases separated the two germline ends. CDR3 DNA: TGCAGCGTTGAACAGAGAGAGACCCAGTACTTC. Encoded protein: CSVEQRETQYF.

The V and J genes are TRBV5-1 and TRBJ1-2, with unresolved D. The germline V gene encodes CDR1 SGHRS and CDR2 YFSETQ. CDR3 size: 14 residues. The V end was cut by 2 bases, the J end by 3 bases, with 11 bases between. The CDR3 DNA reads as TGCGCCAGCAGCTTTGGTATCCAGGACTATGGCTACACCTTC. Translating gives CASSFGIQDYGYTF.

The chain combines TRBV6-1 with TRBJ1-5; D might be TRBD1 (6 bases). Germline CDR1 and CDR2: MNHNS and SASEGT. CDR3 length equals 14 residues. With 6 bases removed from V and 6 bases from J, the gap between germline ends came to 15 bases. DNA for the CDR3: TGTGCCAGCAGCCTAGACAGGTTCTCTCAGCCCCAGCATTTT. Its translation is CASSLDRFSQPQHF.

The chain links TRBV28 to TRBJ1-2; tentatively, D is TRBD1 (5 bases). The CDR3 loop spans 15 amino acids. V dropped 6 bases and J dropped 0 bases, with 14 bases sitting between them. Germline V CDR1 and CDR2: MDHEN, SYDVKM. The chain's CDR3 is CASSLPGTSNYGYTF. The CDR3 DNA reads as TGTGCCAGCAGCCTACCCGGGACGTCTAACTATGGCTACACCTTC.

V is TRBV29-1 and J is TRBJ2-7, with D possibly being TRBD1 (6 bases). The length of the CDR3 is 13 residues. V lost 5 bases and J lost 0, with 11 bases in between. Per germline, CDR1 SQVTM and CDR2 ANQGSEA. CDR3 sequence reads: CSVRDTSSYEQYF. The CDR3 region has the DNA TGCAGCGTTCGGGACACTAGCTCCTACGAGCAGTACTTC.

This clonotype was seen repeatedly, ten times or more. This chain connects TRBV12-3 or TRBV12-4 to TRBJ1-1; a possible D gene is TRBD1 (5 bases). Trimming removed 2 bases from V and 10 bases from J, with 8 bases in between. The CDR3 has 11 amino acids. CDR3 sequence: CASSLRRGAFF. CDR3 DNA: TGTGCCAGCAGTTTAAGGAGGGGAGCTTTCTTT.

The sample holds a few counts of this clonotype. This sequence joins TRBV28 and TRBJ1-4; D gene unclear. Germline V gene lookup returns CDR1 MDHEN and CDR2 SYDVKM. CDR3 length: 14 amino acids. V was clipped by 2 bases and J by 8 bases, with 12 bases between them. The CDR3 spells CASSLRRPEEKLFF. CDR3 DNA: TGTGCCAGCAGTTTAAGACGTCCTGAGGAAAAACTGTTTTTT.

The sample holds a few counts of this clonotype. The J gene is TRBJ1-1, the V gene TRBV6-6; the match to TRBD1 covers 7 bases. This CDR3 has 15 amino acids. From germline, CDR1 is MNHNY and CDR2 SVGAGI (reference sequence). V shed 0 bases, J shed 2 bases, and the junction held 3 bases outside the gene matches. The CDR3 sequence: CASSYSGDSNTEAFF. In DNA, the CDR3 is TGTGCCAGCAGTTACTCGGGGGACAGCAACACTGAAGCTTTCTTT.

This clonotype showed up just a few times. This chain joins TRBV27 and TRBJ1-2; D might be TRBD1 (6 bases). The germline CDR1 and CDR2 sequences are MNHEY and SMNVEV (reference sequence). Between the trimmed V and J ends, which lost 6 bases and 4 bases, there was a span of 12 bases. The CDR3 has 13 amino acids. CDR3 sequence (DNA): TGTGCCAGCAGAAAGGGGGATATCTATGGCTACACCTTC. Its translation is CASRKGDIYGYTF.